The T cell receptor (beta chain) described here comes from a study of identical twins. The CDR3 runs 13 residues. V gave up 5 bases and J gave up 4 bases, with 12 bases separating them. Germline values: CDR1 MGHDK, CDR2 SYGVNS. TCRdb fed the 5' RACE reads into MiXCR, producing one record per CDR3 protein. Among approximately 300,000 distinct CDR3 sequences listed, around 9.7% were seen once. This clonotype has at least ten counts. These sequences were also reported in another study, on yellow fever vaccine responses in identical twins.

The specimen sequenced was CD8+ T cells sorted from blood. The J gene is TRBJ2-7, the V gene TRBV25-1; no reliable D call. The origin of this receptor is a young woman in good health. The CDR3 protein is CASSPTANYEQYF. CDR3 in DNA: TGTGCCAGCAGTCCAACGGCAAATTACGAGCAGTACTTC.